Sequencing of this T cell receptor (beta chain) was carried out in a study of T cells in Graves' hyperthyroidism and ophthalmopathy. Findings and caveats of the study: Ophthalmopathy cases were set apart from stable hyperthyroidism by a 13 V-J model. Researchers found most expanded thyroid clonotypes above 0.001 in blood as well.

Germline V gives CDR1 MNHEY, CDR2 SVGEGT. The CDR3 has 13 residues. Trimming shortened V by 7 bases and J by 5 bases, and 12 bases separated the two germline ends. This clonotype was counted ten times or more. The antigen is not known. Using RNA transcripts as the source, TCR beta CDR3 regions were amplified. The TCR CDR3 was amplified in a first-round RT-PCR using the HTBI primer set. One entry per CDR3 protein results from TCRdb running MiXCR on the multiplex PCR reads. In the table there are 250,000 to 300,000 distinct CDR3 sequences, over 15% of which are singletons. The study based diagnoses on clinical symptoms, serum thyroxine and TRAb, thyroid ultrasound and orbital computed tomography.

J is TRBJ1-5 and V is TRBV6-2 or TRBV6-3; no firm D call. Specimen: blood. The receptor was isolated from a woman in her sixties with Graves' ophthalmopathy. CDR3 bases: TGTGCCAGCACCCGGGGTCAATATCAGCCCCAGCATTTT. Translation: CASTRGQYQPQHF.